These 23 T cell receptor beta chains originate from one sample sequenced in a study of T cell changes during pregnancy in multiple sclerosis (dated by TCRdb to the late 2010s). The method behind the library was the immunoSEQ multiplex PCR assay. The source is immuneACCESS, and TCRdb retained only in-frame sequences with V and J called. Part of the clones is not carried over; for the studies checked, unresolved V genes explain less than half of this, and the remainder is unexplained. The sample yields 35,000 to 40,000 clones; 90% to 95% were counted once. Of the sample, about 5.9% is held by the ten largest clones. This specimen consisted of CD8+ T cells from peripheral blood mononuclear cells, obtained in the second trimester of pregnancy. These receptor sequences come from a female donor with multiple sclerosis, enrolled in a pregnancy study.

The chain joins TRBV7-6 to TRBJ2-1; D possibly corresponds to TRBD2 (6 bases). The CDR3 spans 17 residues. The V end lost 5 bases, the J end lost 8 bases, and 25 bases lay between the germline ends. Germline V CDR1 and CDR2: SGHVS, FNYEAQ. The CDR3 reads CASSRFASREQSDEQFF. In nucleotides, the CDR3 is TGTGCCAGCAGCAGATTTGCTTCCCGGGAGCAATCCGATGAGCAGTTCTTC.

The chain joins TRBV4-1 to TRBJ1-1, with 9 positions matching TRBD1. This CDR3 contains 15 residues. Trimming at V came to 3 bases and at J to 0 bases, leaving 2 bases not matched to a gene. CDR1 and CDR2 from the germline V gene are MGHRA and YSYEKL. CDR3 sequence (DNA): TGCGCCAGCAGCCACGGACAGGGGTTGAACACTGAAGCTTTCTTT. Its protein is CASSHGQGLNTEAFF.

The rearrangement joins TRBV5-8 to TRBJ2-7; 7 nucleotides agree with TRBD1. Germline V CDR1 and CDR2: SGHTS, YDEGEE. The CDR3 is 14 amino acids. J was trimmed by 5 bases and V by 4 bases; bases with no gene match: 9. The DNA of the CDR3 is TGTGCCAGCAGCCCTATCGGGACAGCTAACGAGCAGTACTTC. It yields the protein CASSPIGTANEQYF.

This clone was detected once. This sequence joins TRBV27 and TRBJ2-7; tentatively, D is TRBD1 (5 bases). The CDR3 length is 13 residues. Germline-derived CDR1 and CDR2 are MNHEY and SMNVEV (reference sequence). Trimming took off 2 bases at V and 3 bases at J, with 8 bases between the two ends. CDR3 sequence: CASSLDSFYEQYF. The DNA of the CDR3 is TGTGCCAGCAGTTTAGACAGTTTCTACGAGCAGTACTTC.

V usage is TRBV4-3 and J usage is TRBJ2-3; TRBD1 is a possible D gene (6 bases). This CDR3 has 14 residues. The germline gives CDR1 LGHNA, CDR2 YSLEER. Trimming left V 1 base short and J 6 bases short, with 11 bases between. The CDR3 reads CASSQVWGRDTQYF. In nucleotides, the CDR3 is TGCGCCAGCAGCCAAGTCTGGGGGCGGGATACGCAGTATTTT.

This clone was counted a single time. This chain uses TRBV4-3 with TRBJ2-1, with 15 bases identical to TRBD2. The germline CDR1 and CDR2 sequences are LGHNA and YSLEER. The CDR3 spans 14 residues. The trim removed 2 bases at V and 14 bases at J, leaving 4 bases unmatched. CDR3: CASSQRTSGGAKFF. The CDR3 nucleotides are TGCGCCAGCAGCCAACGGACTAGCGGGGGGGCGAAGTTCTTC.

The chain couples TRBV21-1 to TRBJ2-3; the table's D call TRBD1 went unverified against the DNA. TRBV21-1 is annotated as a pseudogene. The CDR3 has 16 amino acids. In nucleotides, the CDR3 is TGTGCCAGCACCCCAAACCGGGACAGGCCCACAGATACGCAGTATTTT. It specifies CASTPNRDRPTDTQYF.

V usage is TRBV20-1 and J usage is TRBJ2-7, with D maybe TRBD1 (6 bases). The CDR3 covers 11 residues. CDR1 and CDR2 (germline): DFQATT, SNEGSKA (reference sequence). The ends were cut back, 6 bases at V and 3 bases at J, with 9 bases in the middle. CDR3 sequence reads: CSASTGYEQYF. CDR3 bases: TGCAGTGCCTCGACAGGCTACGAGCAGTACTTC.

This chain joins TRBV27 and TRBJ1-2; D is undetermined. The germline CDR1 and CDR2 sequences are MNHEY and SMNVEV (reference sequence). Trimming took off 5 bases at V and 8 bases at J, with 15 bases between the two ends. This CDR3 is built from 13 residues. The CDR3 coding sequence is TGTGCCAGCAGTGTGGGCCTTACCGAGGGCTACACCTTC. Amino acids: CASSVGLTEGYTF.

The rearrangement joins TRBV14 to TRBJ2-2; TRBD1 matches 8 bases. The CDR3 contains 15 residues. Germline V CDR1 and CDR2: SGHDN, FVKESK. J was trimmed by 4 bases and V by 4 bases; bases with no gene match: 5. Here the CDR3 reads CASSPRGRGTGELFF. The CDR3 bases are TGTGCCAGCAGCCCCAGGGGGCGCGGCACCGGGGAGCTGTTTTTT.

The J gene is TRBJ2-5, the V gene TRBV5-1; 12 bases are shared with TRBD1. Germline CDR1 and CDR2: SGHRS and YFSETQ. V lost 2 bases to trimming and J lost 9 bases; unmatched junction nucleotides: 11. This CDR3 has 16 residues. The CDR3 region has the DNA TGCGCCAGCAGCTTTCAGGGGACAGGGGGCAAGGCGGCCCAGTACTTC. Amino acid sequence: CASSFQGTGGKAAQYF.

V is TRBV18 and J is TRBJ1-1, with D tentatively TRBD1 (5 bases). This CDR3 has 13 residues. Trimming left V 2 bases short and J 2 bases short, with 6 bases between. CDR1 and CDR2 from the germline V gene are KGHSH and LQKENI. CDR3 nucleotide sequence: TGTGCCAGCTCACCAACAGGAAACACTGAAGCTTTCTTT. Encoded protein: CASSPTGNTEAFF.

This clone was picked up a small number of times. The chain employs TRBV6-5 and TRBJ1-5; the D gene is possibly TRBD1 (5 bases). The CDR3 runs 11 residues. Trimming pared 8 bases from V and 7 bases from J, leaving 9 bases between. CDR1 is MNHEY and CDR2 is SVGAGI in the germline V gene. The CDR3 reads CASPGWQPQHF. CDR3 in DNA: TGTGCCAGCCCAGGGTGGCAGCCCCAGCATTTT.

This chain links TRBV5-5 with TRBJ2-7; possible D gene TRBD1, 5 bases. Germline values: CDR1 SGHKS, CDR2 YYEKEE (reference sequence). V lost 4 bases to trimming and J lost 1 base, with 12 bases between them. This CDR3 region has 14 residues. CDR3 bases: TGTGCCAGCAGCCCCCCAGACAGTTCCTACGAGCAGTACTTC. Its protein is CASSPPDSSYEQYF.

This clone has a single count. J is TRBJ2-2 and V is TRBV6-1; perhaps TRBD2 as D (6 bases). Trimming took 2 bases from V and 6 from J, leaving 10 bases between them. This CDR3 has 14 residues. Germline CDR1 MNHNS, CDR2 SASEGT. CDR3 in amino acids: CASSERGEAGELFF. Written as DNA, the CDR3 is TGTGCCAGCAGTGAACGAGGGGAGGCCGGGGAGCTGTTTTTT.

The sample holds a few counts of this clone. The chain employs TRBV27 and TRBJ2-7; 7 bases are shared with TRBD1. With V trimmed by 4 bases and J by 5 bases, 5 bases remained unmatched. CDR3 size: 13 residues. Germline V gives CDR1 MNHEY, CDR2 SMNVEV (reference sequence). The CDR3 DNA reads TGTGCCAGCAGTTATGACAGGGTCAACGAGCAGTACTTC. It yields the protein CASSYDRVNEQYF.

The CDR3 here is CASSLGEYRGGTEAFF. CDR3 in DNA: TGTGCCAGCAGCTTAGGCGAGTACAGGGGAGGTACTGAAGCTTTCTTT. The chain couples TRBV7-9 to TRBJ1-1; 7 bases match TRBD1. Trimming removed 1 base from V and 5 bases from J; junction bases left unmatched: 10. The CDR3 covers 16 residues. Per germline, CDR1 SEHNR and CDR2 FQNEAQ (reference sequence).

V usage is TRBV4-1 and J usage is TRBJ2-5, with D hard to call. This CDR3 region has 14 residues. CDR1 and CDR2 from the germline V gene are MGHRA and YSYEKL. Trimming took 3 bases from V and 3 from J, leaving 11 bases between them. The CDR3 is CASSHEGLEETQYF. CDR3 sequence (DNA): TGCGCCAGCAGCCATGAAGGCCTAGAAGAGACCCAGTACTTC.

The V gene is TRBV11-3, the J gene TRBJ2-1; the D gene is possibly TRBD2 (6 bases). CDR1 and CDR2 from the germline V gene are SGHNT and YENEEA. V lost 4 bases and J lost 0, with 13 bases in between. The CDR3 has 16 amino acids. CDR3 DNA: TGTGCCAGCAGCTATACTAGCAAGAGCTCCTACAATGAGCAGTTCTTC. As protein: CASSYTSKSSYNEQFF.

The rearrangement uses TRBV7-2 and TRBJ2-7, with D unresolved. V lost 5 bases, J lost 1 base, and 15 bases lay in between. The CDR3 spans 15 residues. Germline-derived CDR1 and CDR2 are SGHTA and FQGNSA. The CDR3 loop reads CASSVSSTVSYEQYF. Here the CDR3 DNA reads TGTGCCAGCAGCGTTAGTTCTACAGTTTCCTACGAGCAGTACTTC.

The V gene is TRBV5-4, the J gene TRBJ2-7; the D is unclear. Germline V gene sequence: CDR1 SGHNT, CDR2 YYREEE (reference sequence). The V gene lost 7 bases and the J gene lost 0 bases, with 11 bases spanning the gap. The length of the CDR3 is 13 residues. CDR3: CASGQRDSYEQYF. Written as DNA, the CDR3 is TGTGCCAGCGGTCAGCGCGACTCCTACGAGCAGTACTTC.

The V and J genes are TRBV27 and TRBJ2-7; TRBD1 is a possible D gene (6 bases). CDR3 length equals 13 residues. The V end was cut by 6 bases, the J end by 0 bases, with 9 bases between. Germline-derived CDR1 and CDR2 are MNHEY and SMNVEV (reference sequence). This chain's CDR3 is CASSRDTSYEQYF. DNA for the CDR3: TGTGCCAGCAGCCGGGACACCTCCTACGAGCAGTACTTC.

The V gene is TRBV6-1, the J gene TRBJ2-7; TRBD1 matches 7 bases. This CDR3 spans 13 amino acids. The V and J ends lost 5 bases and 4 bases, in that order; junction bases with no gene match: 5. Germline lookup yields CDR1 MNHNS and CDR2 SASEGT. This CDR3 is CASSTRQGYEQYF. The CDR3 DNA is TGTGCCAGCAGTACCCGACAGGGTTACGAGCAGTACTTC.